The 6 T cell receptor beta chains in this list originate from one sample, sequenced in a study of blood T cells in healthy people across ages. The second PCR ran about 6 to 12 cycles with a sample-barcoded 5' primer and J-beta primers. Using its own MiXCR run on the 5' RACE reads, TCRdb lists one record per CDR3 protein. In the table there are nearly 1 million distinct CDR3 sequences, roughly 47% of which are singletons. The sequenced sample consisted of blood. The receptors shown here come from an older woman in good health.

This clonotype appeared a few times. The DNA of the CDR3 is TGCAGTGCTAGCTCGGTGCCGGTTTACGAGCAGTACTTC. This codes for CSASSVPVYEQYF. J is TRBJ2-7 and V is TRBV20-1; D is unresolved. CDR1 and CDR2 (germline): DFQATT, SNEGSKA (reference sequence). The CDR3 is 13 amino acids. V dropped 3 bases and J dropped 4 bases, with 13 bases sitting between them.

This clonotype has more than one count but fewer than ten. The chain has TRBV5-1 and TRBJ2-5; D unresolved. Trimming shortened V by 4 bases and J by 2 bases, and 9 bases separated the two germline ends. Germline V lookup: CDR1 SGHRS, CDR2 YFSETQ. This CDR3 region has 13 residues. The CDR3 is CASSPNTQETQYF. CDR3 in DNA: TGCGCCAGCAGCCCTAACACTCAAGAGACCCAGTACTTC.

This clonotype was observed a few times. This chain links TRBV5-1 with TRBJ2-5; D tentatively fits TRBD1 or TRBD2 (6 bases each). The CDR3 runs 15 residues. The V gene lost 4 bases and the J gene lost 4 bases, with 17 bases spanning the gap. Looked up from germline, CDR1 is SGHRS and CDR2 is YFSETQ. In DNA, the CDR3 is TGCGCCAGCAGCAACGCCAGGGGAGGCCCAGAGACCCAGTACTTC. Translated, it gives CASSNARGGPETQYF.

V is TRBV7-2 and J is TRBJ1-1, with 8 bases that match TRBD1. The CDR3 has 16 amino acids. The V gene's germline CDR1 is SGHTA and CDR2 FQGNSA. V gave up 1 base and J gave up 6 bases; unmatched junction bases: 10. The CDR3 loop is CASSLVARTGSAEAFF. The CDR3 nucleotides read TGTGCCAGCAGCTTAGTAGCCAGGACAGGGTCGGCTGAAGCTTTCTTT.

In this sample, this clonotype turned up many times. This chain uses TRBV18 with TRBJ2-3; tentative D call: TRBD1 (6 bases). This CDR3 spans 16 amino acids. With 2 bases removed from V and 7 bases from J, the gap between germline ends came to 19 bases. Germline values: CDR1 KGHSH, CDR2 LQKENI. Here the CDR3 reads CASSPSKGGTTHTQYF. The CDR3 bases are TGTGCCAGCTCACCATCGAAAGGGGGTACGACACATACGCAGTATTTT.

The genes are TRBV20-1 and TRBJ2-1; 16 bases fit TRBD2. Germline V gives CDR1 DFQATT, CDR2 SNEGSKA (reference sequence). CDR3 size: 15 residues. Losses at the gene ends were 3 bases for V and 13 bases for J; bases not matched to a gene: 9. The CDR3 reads CSARGLAGGIETQFF. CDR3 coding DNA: TGCAGTGCTAGGGGACTAGCGGGAGGGATCGAGACCCAGTTCTTC.